These 20 T cell receptor beta chains came from one sample sequenced in a study of naive and memory T cell subsets. Two oligonucleotides, mixed equimolar, formed the beta constant-region primer covering TRBC1 and TRBC2. MiXCR, applied by TCRdb to the UMI-ligation and nested PCR reads, yields one record per CDR3 protein. The table shows 70,000 to 95,000 distinct CDR3 sequences, with roughly 7% occurring only once. The sequencing sample was made of central memory CD4+ T cells from blood. The source of these receptors is a human donor in good health.

This clonotype has at least ten counts. The gene calls are TRBV20-1 and TRBJ2-3; no clear D gene. The CDR3 extends over 13 amino acids. The germline V and J ends were trimmed by 4 bases and 3 bases, with 11 bases remaining between them. Germline V gene sequence: CDR1 DFQATT, CDR2 SNEGSKA (reference sequence). CDR3 amino acids: CSAILRDTDTQYF. For the CDR3, the DNA is TGCAGTGCTATTCTTAGGGATACAGATACGCAGTATTTT.

V usage is TRBV4-2 and J usage is TRBJ2-5; 12 bases align to TRBD1. Germline V gene sequence: CDR1 LGHNA, CDR2 YNFKEQ. J lost 3 bases, V lost 8 bases, and 13 bases had no gene match. This CDR3 spans 17 amino acids. CDR3 amino acids: CASCPSGTGGGEETQYF. CDR3 in DNA: TGTGCCAGCTGCCCTTCCGGGACAGGGGGCGGAGAAGAGACCCAGTACTTC.

This clonotype was recorded many times. This chain joins TRBV7-2 and TRBJ2-5; 8 bases are a match to TRBD1. Germline V gene lookup returns CDR1 SGHTA and CDR2 FQGNSA. The CDR3 is made up of 13 amino acids. V gave up 4 bases and J gave up 5 bases; unmatched junction bases: 3. CDR3 sequence reads: CASSSRDRETQYF. In nucleotides, the CDR3 is TGTGCCAGCAGCTCCCGGGACAGGGAGACCCAGTACTTC.

This clonotype has at least ten counts. The rearrangement joins TRBV27 to TRBJ2-7; D may be TRBD1 or TRBD2 (5 bases each). V was pared by 2 bases and J by 3 bases, with 14 bases between. The germline V gene encodes CDR1 MNHEY and CDR2 SMNVEV (reference sequence). This CDR3 region has 15 residues. This CDR3 reads CASSLTGRRNYEQYF. In DNA, the CDR3 is TGTGCCAGCAGTTTAACGGGGCGGAGAAACTACGAGCAGTACTTC.

The chain has TRBV7-9 and TRBJ1-3, with unresolved D. The CDR3 loop spans 15 amino acids. Germline V gene sequence: CDR1 SEHNR, CDR2 FQNEAQ (reference sequence). With 1 base removed from V and 3 bases from J, the gap between germline ends came to 10 bases. CDR3 sequence: CASSLGGGGGNTIYF. Written as DNA, the CDR3 is TGTGCCAGCAGCTTAGGTGGTGGCGGTGGAAACACCATATATTTT.

Many counts were recorded for this clonotype. The V and J genes are TRBV4-1 and TRBJ2-7; D is undetermined. CDR3 size: 16 residues. Germline CDR1 is MGHRA and CDR2 is YSYEKL. With 3 bases removed from V and 2 bases from J, the gap between germline ends came to 17 bases. The CDR3 DNA follows: TGCGCCAGCAGCCAGGGCCGGTCAGGTATTCCCTACGAGCAGTACTTC. Its translation: CASSQGRSGIPYEQYF.

This clonotype has at least ten counts. This sequence joins TRBV7-9 and TRBJ2-3, with 7 bases aligning to TRBD2. With V trimmed by 2 bases and J by 4 bases, 15 bases remained unmatched. This CDR3 is 18 amino acids long. CDR1 is SEHNR and CDR2 is FQNEAQ in the germline V gene (reference sequence). The CDR3 loop is CASSLKRISGPGADTQYF. Here the CDR3 DNA reads TGTGCCAGCAGCTTAAAACGGATTAGCGGGCCCGGTGCAGATACGCAGTATTTT. The entire variable domain, with the rest obtained from reference TRBV7-9 and TRBJ2-3, is as follows: DTGVSQNPRHKITKRGQNVTFRCDPISEHNRLYWYRQTLGQGPEFLTYFQNEAQLEKSRLLSDRFSAERPKGSFSTLEIQRTEQGDSAMYLCASSLKRISGPGADTQYFGPGTRLTVL.

This clonotype was counted between two and nine times. The rearrangement links TRBV7-2 to TRBJ2-7; D not resolved. The CDR3 has 14 residues. V was pared by 0 bases and J by 2 bases, with 8 bases between. Per germline, CDR1 SGHTA and CDR2 FQGNSA. The CDR3 protein is CASSLAVAPYEQYF. The CDR3 DNA reads as TGTGCCAGCAGCTTAGCTGTGGCACCCTACGAGCAGTACTTC. The entire variable domain, with the rest obtained from reference TRBV7-2 and TRBJ2-7, is as follows: GAGVSQSPSNKVTEKGKDVELRCDPISGHTALYWYRQSLGQGLEFLIYFQGNSAPDKSGLPSDRFSAERTGGSVSTLTIQRTQQEDSAVYLCASSLAVAPYEQYFGPGTRLTVT.

This clonotype has a count of ten or more. The chain uses TRBV18 and TRBJ1-1, with 8 bases fitting TRBD1. The CDR3 consists of 15 residues. CDR1 is KGHSH and CDR2 is LQKENI in the germline V gene. Unmatched junction bases numbered 12, after V lost 4 bases and J lost 8 bases. Here the CDR3 DNA reads TGTGCCAGCTCACGGGAGGTTTCCGGGACAGGCGAAGCTTTCTTT. Translated: CASSREVSGTGEAFF.

This clonotype was observed at least ten times. The V gene is TRBV18, the J gene TRBJ2-1; maybe TRBD2 (5 bases). The CDR3 runs to 16 residues. CDR1 is KGHSH and CDR2 is LQKENI in the germline V gene. Trimming removed 6 bases from V and 1 base from J, with 16 bases in between. The CDR3 is CASSDRAPGSYNEQFF. For the CDR3, the DNA is TGTGCCAGCTCGGACCGGGCCCCGGGGTCCTACAATGAGCAGTTCTTC.

In the case of this clonotype: This may be a read error: a much more frequent sequence differs by one nucleotide. This rearrangement joins TRBV15 to TRBJ2-7; weak D call: TRBD1 (5 bases). This CDR3 has 14 residues. In germline, CDR1 is LNHNV, CDR2 YYDKDF (reference sequence). DNA for the CDR3: TGTGCCACCAGCAAAAACAGGAACGGTTACGAGCAGCACTTC. Protein sequence: CATSKNRNGYEQHF.

This clonotype was observed many times. V gene TRBV6-2 or TRBV6-3 combines with J gene TRBJ1-1; weak D call: TRBD1 (5 bases). This CDR3 is built from 11 residues. Germline V CDR1 and CDR2: MNHEY, SVGEGT. Trimming left V 5 bases short and J 4 bases short, with 5 bases between. Here the CDR3 reads CASSQGTEAFF. CDR3 nucleotides: TGTGCCAGCAGTCAGGGCACTGAAGCTTTCTTT.

This clonotype has only a few counts. This chain links TRBV4-3 with TRBJ1-1; TRBD1 matches 9 bases. From germline, CDR1 is LGHNA and CDR2 YSLEER. This CDR3 is 15 amino acids long. V gave up 5 bases and J gave up 4 bases; unmatched junction bases: 8. CDR3 sequence: CASSILTGGSTEAFF. The CDR3 DNA sequence: TGCGCCAGCAGCATCCTGACAGGGGGAAGCACTGAAGCTTTCTTT.

This clonotype showed up many times. The genes are TRBV29-1 and TRBJ1-6; D is unresolved. This CDR3 comprises 13 residues. CDR1 is SQVTM and CDR2 is ANQGSEA in the germline V gene. V lost 4 bases and J 14 bases, leaving 18 bases between the germline ends. The DNA of the CDR3 is TGCAGCGTTGTGGACGGAGACCCTCGGACCCTCCACTTT. It translates to CSVVDGDPRTLHF.

This clonotype was picked up a small number of times. The chain has TRBV5-1 and TRBJ2-5; tentative D call: TRBD1 (5 bases). CDR3 length: 15 residues. CDR1 SGHRS and CDR2 YFSETQ come from the germline V gene. V lost 4 bases and J lost 3, with 16 bases in between. The CDR3 DNA sequence: TGCGCCAGCAGCCGTACGCACAGGACGGAAGAGACCCAGTACTTC. This translates into CASSRTHRTEETQYF.

Ten or more counts support this clonotype. This chain links TRBV29-1 with TRBJ2-7, with 10 bases matching TRBD2. CDR1 and CDR2 (germline): SQVTM, ANQGSEA. With V trimmed by 1 base and J by 7 bases, 7 bases remained unmatched. CDR3 size: 14 residues. CDR3 in DNA: TGCAGCGTTGAAGGAGCGGGAGGGCCAAGGGAGCAGTACTTC. It translates to CSVEGAGGPREQYF.

This clonotype appeared a few times. The chain has TRBV7-2 and TRBJ1-5, with a possible D match to TRBD1 (6 bases). This CDR3 has 14 amino acids. Germline lookup yields CDR1 SGHTA and CDR2 FQGNSA. Trimming removed 1 base from V and 3 bases from J, with 7 bases in between. In DNA form, the CDR3 reads TGTGCCAGCAGCTTAGTGGGGGCCAATCAGCCCCAGCATTTT. This sequence encodes CASSLVGANQPQHF.

This clonotype was seen many times. The genes are TRBV28 and TRBJ1-2, with 7 bases lining up with TRBD1. The germline CDR1 and CDR2 sequences are MDHEN and SYDVKM. V shed 6 bases and J 3 bases; nucleotides not matched to a gene: 4. This CDR3 has 13 amino acids. In nucleotides, the CDR3 is TGTGCCAGCAGACGGACAGGCTACTATGGCTACACCTTC. It translates to CASRRTGYYGYTF.

This clonotype was counted between two and nine times. The chain couples TRBV24-1 to TRBJ2-3; TRBD1 agrees at 9 bases. The CDR3 is 16 residues long. Trimming at V came to 4 bases and at J to 2 bases, leaving 6 bases not matched to a gene. CDR1 is KGHDR and CDR2 is SFDVKD in the germline V gene. The CDR3 reads CATSEAGTGNTDTQYF. CDR3 DNA sequence: TGTGCCACCAGTGAAGCTGGGACAGGGAACACAGATACGCAGTATTTT.

This clonotype came up many times. The chain links TRBV5-5 to TRBJ1-6, with D perhaps TRBD1 (6 bases). CDR1 and CDR2 from the germline V gene are SGHKS and YYEKEE (reference sequence). Deletions cut 0 bases from V and 8 bases from J, with 12 bases between. CDR3 length: 15 residues. CDR3 coding DNA: TGTGCCAGCAGCTTGGATCGGGGGCCGGATTCACCCCTCCACTTT. Protein sequence: CASSLDRGPDSPLHF.